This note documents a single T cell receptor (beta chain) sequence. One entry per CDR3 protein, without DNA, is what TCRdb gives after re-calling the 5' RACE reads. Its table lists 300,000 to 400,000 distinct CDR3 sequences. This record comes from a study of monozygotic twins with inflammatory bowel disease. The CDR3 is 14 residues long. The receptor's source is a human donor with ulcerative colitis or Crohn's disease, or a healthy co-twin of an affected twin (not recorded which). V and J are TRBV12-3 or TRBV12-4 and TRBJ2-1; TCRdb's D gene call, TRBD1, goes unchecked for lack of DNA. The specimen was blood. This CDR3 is CASVKHGQDNEQFF.